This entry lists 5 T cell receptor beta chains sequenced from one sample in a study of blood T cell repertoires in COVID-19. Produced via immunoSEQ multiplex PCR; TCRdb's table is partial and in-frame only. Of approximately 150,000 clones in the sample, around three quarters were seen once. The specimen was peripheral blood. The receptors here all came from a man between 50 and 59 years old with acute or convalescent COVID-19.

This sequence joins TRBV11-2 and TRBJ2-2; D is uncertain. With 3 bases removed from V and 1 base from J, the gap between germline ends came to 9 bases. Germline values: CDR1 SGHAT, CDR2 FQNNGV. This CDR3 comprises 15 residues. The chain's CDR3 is CASSLNAGNTGELFF. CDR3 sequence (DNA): TGTGCCAGCAGCTTGAACGCAGGGAACACCGGGGAGCTGTTTTTT.

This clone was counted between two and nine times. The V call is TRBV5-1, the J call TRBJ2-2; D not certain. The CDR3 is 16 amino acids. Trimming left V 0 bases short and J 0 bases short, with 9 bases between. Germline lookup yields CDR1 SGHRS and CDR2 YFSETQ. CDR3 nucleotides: TGCGCCAGCAGCTTGGAACAGCTCGCGAACACCGGGGAGCTGTTTTTT. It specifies CASSLEQLANTGELFF.

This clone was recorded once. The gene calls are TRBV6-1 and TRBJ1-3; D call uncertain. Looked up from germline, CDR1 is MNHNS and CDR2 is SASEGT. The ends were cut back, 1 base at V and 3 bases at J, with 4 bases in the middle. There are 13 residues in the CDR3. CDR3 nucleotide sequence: TGTGCCAGCAGTGAAGTTAATGGAAACACCATATATTTT. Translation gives CASSEVNGNTIYF.

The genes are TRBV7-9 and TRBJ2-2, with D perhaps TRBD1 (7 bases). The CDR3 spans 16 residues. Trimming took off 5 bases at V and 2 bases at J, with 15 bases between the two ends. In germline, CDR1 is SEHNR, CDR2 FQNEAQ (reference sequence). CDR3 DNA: TGTGCCAGCAGCGGAGGGACAGCTACCAACACCGGGGAGCTGTTTTTT. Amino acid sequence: CASSGGTATNTGELFF.

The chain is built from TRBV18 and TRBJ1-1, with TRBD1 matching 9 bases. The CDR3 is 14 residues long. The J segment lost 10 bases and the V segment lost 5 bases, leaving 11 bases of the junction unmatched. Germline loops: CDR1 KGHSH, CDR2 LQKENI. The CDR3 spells CASSSGQGQVRAFF. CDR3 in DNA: TGTGCCAGCTCATCAGGACAGGGGCAGGTTCGAGCTTTCTTT.